The clone carrying this TCR beta chain was seen only a few times. This specimen comes from a study of type 1 and type 2 diabetes patients. For the study at large: A total of around 20 million paired-end reads came from the whole study.

Amplification started from genomic DNA. Amplification of the beta chain CDR3 used 30 forward and 13 reverse multiplex primers. TCRdb redid the calling of the multiplex PCR reads with MiXCR, one entry per CDR3 protein. The table shows 250,000 or so distinct CDR3 sequences, with over 45% occurring only once. V dropped 7 bases and J dropped 4; count of bases not matched to a gene: 12. The CDR3 runs 15 residues. In germline, CDR1 is SGHTA, CDR2 FQGNSA. The sequencing input was peripheral blood mononuclear cells (PBMCs). This chain connects TRBV7-2 to TRBJ2-7; 8 bases align to TRBD1. This clonotype was sampled from a man aged 18 to 35 with type 2 diabetes. CDR3 sequence reads: CASIESARGRYEQYF. Written as DNA, the CDR3 is TGTGCCAGCATCGAGTCGGCCAGGGGGCGGTACGAGCAGTACTTC.